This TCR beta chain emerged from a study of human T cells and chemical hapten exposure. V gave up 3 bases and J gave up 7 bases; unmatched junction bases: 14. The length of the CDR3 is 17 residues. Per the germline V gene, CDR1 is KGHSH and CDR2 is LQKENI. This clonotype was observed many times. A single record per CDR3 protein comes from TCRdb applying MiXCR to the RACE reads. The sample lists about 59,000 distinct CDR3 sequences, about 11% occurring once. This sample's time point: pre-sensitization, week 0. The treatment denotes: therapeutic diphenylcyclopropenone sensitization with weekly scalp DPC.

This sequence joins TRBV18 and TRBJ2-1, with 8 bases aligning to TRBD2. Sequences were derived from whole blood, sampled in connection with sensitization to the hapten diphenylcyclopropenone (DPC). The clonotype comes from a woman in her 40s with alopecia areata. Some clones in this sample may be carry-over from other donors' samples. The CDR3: CASSPSSPAGVKNEQFF. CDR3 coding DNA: TGTGCCAGCTCACCTTCATCCCCAGCGGGGGTGAAGAATGAGCAGTTCTTC.